These T cell receptor beta chains were read from a single sample in a study of sequential checkpoint blockade in melanoma. TCRdb's table, derived via immunoSEQ multiplex PCR, lists solely in-frame clones and lacks some. The sample holds under 8,000 clones, approximately 80% seen once. The sample consisted of CD8+ T cells sorted from blood (inferred from file names), taken from a patient given nivolumab and ipilimumab in sequence. The receptors derive from a human donor with melanoma. Each CDR3 is given with its conserved first and last residue. Each record gives: V gene, J gene, clone size, D gene, CDR3 protein, CDR3 DNA. A D gene is named only where the DNA matches it firmly. Size tells how often a clone was seen (once, few, many) or the class of an expanded clone, and some rows leave it out.

>TRBV19|TRBJ2-1|-|TRBD2
CASSIGTSVRNEQFF
TGTGCCAGTAGTATCGGGACTAGCGTCCGCAATGAGCAGTTCTTC
>TRBV11-2|TRBJ2-1|-|TRBD2
CASSLDAGAYNEQFF
TGTGCCAGCAGCTTAGACGCGGGAGCCTACAATGAGCAGTTCTTC
>TRBV4-1|TRBJ2-4|-|-
CASSQGGSWTDIQYF
TGCGCCAGCAGCCAAGGAGGGTCTTGGACGGACATTCAGTACTTC
>TRBV6-5|TRBJ2-2|-|TRBD2
CASSPFGEREKELFF
TGTGCCAGCAGCCCCTTCGGGGAGCGGGAGAAGGAGCTGTTTTTT
>TRBV7-6|TRBJ2-1|-|-
CASSLEAGQIYNEQFF
TGTGCCAGCAGCTTAGAAGCGGGCCAAATCTACAATGAGCAGTTCTTC
>TRBV30|TRBJ2-1|-|-
CAWRPDLGAFSYNEQFF
TGTGCCTGGAGGCCCGACCTGGGGGCCTTCTCCTACAATGAGCAGTTCTTC
>TRBV19|TRBJ1-1|once|TRBD1
CASSIVPGGGTEAFF
TGTGCCAGTAGTATAGTACCAGGGGGTGGCACTGAAGCTTTCTTT
>TRBV27|TRBJ2-1|few|TRBD2
CASSLGLAGGDEQFF
TGTGCCAGCAGTCTCGGACTAGCGGGAGGTGATGAGCAGTTCTTC
>TRBV9|TRBJ1-1|-|-
CASSVGRGLTEAFF
TGTGCCAGCAGCGTAGGTCGGGGACTCACTGAAGCTTTCTTT
>TRBV2|TRBJ2-5|-|-
CASRELEAGNQETQYF
TGTGCCAGCAGGGAACTAGAGGCGGGGAACCAAGAGACCCAGTACTTC
>TRBV28|TRBJ1-2|-|-
CASSFPTDSFYGYTF
TGTGCCAGCAGTTTCCCTACCGACAGTTTCTATGGCTACACCTTC
>TRBV4-1|TRBJ1-6|-|TRBD1
CASSHPTGVGSPLHF
TGCGCCAGCAGCCACCCGACAGGGGTCGGGTCACCCCTCCACTTT
>TRBV19|TRBJ2-1|-|TRBD1
CASSIRQGSSYNEQFF
TGTGCCAGTAGTATTCGACAGGGAAGCTCCTACAATGAGCAGTTCTTC
>TRBV7-2|TRBJ2-5|-|TRBD1
CASSLGTGVFGEQYF
TGTGCCAGCAGCTTGGGGACAGGGGTGTTTGGGGAGCAGTACTTC
>TRBV21-1|TRBJ2-4|-|-
CASSKDPGLPQYF
TGTGCCAGCAGCAAAGACCCGGGACTACCACAGTACTTC
>TRBV10-3|TRBJ2-5|-|-
CAISVVGAPQETQYF
TGTGCCATCAGTGTTGTGGGGGCGCCTCAAGAGACCCAGTACTTC
>TRBV30|TRBJ2-7|-|-
CAWSVASVDEQYF
TGTGCCTGGAGTGTGGCTAGTGTCGACGAGCAGTACTTC
>TRBV7-2|TRBJ1-1|few|-
CASSFGQEAFF
TGTGCCAGCAGCTTTGGACAAGAAGCTTTCTTT
>TRBV15|TRBJ2-3|-|-
CAIPRGRTDTQYF
TGTGCCATCCCCCGAGGGAGAACAGATACGCAGTATTTT
>TRBV5-4|TRBJ2-7|-|-
CASSFNGPAGEQYF
TGTGCCAGCAGCTTCAACGGCCCGGCGGGAGAGCAGTACTTC
>TRBV4-2|TRBJ2-5|-|TRBD2
CASSQDNLAGVQYF
TGTGCCAGCAGCCAAGATAATCTAGCGGGAGTCCAGTACTTC
>TRBV9|TRBJ2-3|-|-
CASSPFRTSTDTQYF
TGTGCCAGCAGCCCCTTCAGAACCAGCACAGATACGCAGTATTTT
>TRBV29-1|TRBJ2-5|-|TRBD2
CSVEEGVAGGSGGQETQYF
TGCAGCGTTGAAGAGGGGGTAGCGGGAGGTTCGGGGGGCCAAGAGACCCAGTACTTC
>TRBV5-6|TRBJ2-7|-|-
CASSLWRNYEQYF
TGTGCCAGCAGCTTGTGGAGAAACTACGAGCAGTACTTC
>TRBV9|TRBJ2-7|-|TRBD2
CASSVGGGPYEQYF
TGTGCCAGCAGCGTAGGGGGAGGGCCCTACGAGCAGTACTTC
>TRBV5-4|TRBJ2-7|-|-
CASSLGDEQYF
TGTGCCAGCAGCCTCGGGGACGAGCAGTACTTC